This T cell receptor (beta chain) was observed in a study of blood T cell repertoires in COVID-19. Study at large: T cells, B-cell-depleted T cells, or PBMCs provided the cDNA or gDNA that served as material.

Per the study methods: How many nucleated cells were present was estimated from reference gene primer amplification. The table came from immunoSEQ multiplex PCR; TCRdb's copy has only in-frame clones and leaves some out. V and J calls plus clone size are reproduced from that table; the DNA served to infer D and trimming. The sample carries about 220,000 clones, approximately 80% recorded once. The source material was peripheral blood. This receptor was taken from a woman aged 60-75 years who had recovered from COVID-19.

In DNA form, the CDR3 reads TGCGCCAGCAGCTTGGAGGGTCCAGGGGGCACTGAAGCTTTCTTT. It yields the protein CASSLEGPGGTEAFF. The chain employs TRBV5-1 and TRBJ1-1, with 7 bases fitting TRBD1. The germline V gene encodes CDR1 SGHRS and CDR2 YFSETQ. V shed 0 bases and J 4 bases; nucleotides not matched to a gene: 6. This CDR3 region has 15 residues.